This T cell receptor beta chain comes out of a study of CD8 T cells in ankylosing spondylitis. For TCR beta, libraries came from quantitative 5'-RACE with molecular barcodes. TCRdb reprocessed the 5' RACE reads with MiXCR, giving one entry per CDR3 protein. The data show 750,000 to 850,000 distinct CDR3 sequences, 12% seen once. Whole-study results and caveats: With a CD8+ phenotype, disease-linked clones were relatively rare in peripheral blood. Ankylosing spondylitis blood appeared to be characterized by a TCR beta motif of roughly eight highly homologous variants. Earlier work had already found some motif variants in reactive arthritis synovial fluid and blood.

In regard to this clonotype: Antigen: not known.

Germline assignment: CDR1 KGHDR and CDR2 SFDVKD. The V gene lost 12 bases and the J gene lost 2 bases, with 16 bases spanning the gap. This CDR3 has 14 amino acids. This clonotype originated in a male donor with ankylosing spondylitis. The specimen was blood, either unsorted or a sorted T cell fraction (not recorded which). The V call is TRBV24-1, the J call TRBJ2-1; tentatively, D is TRBD2 (5 bases). In nucleotides, the CDR3 is TGTGCCGCGGGCAGTCCAAACCCCTACAATGAGCAGTTCTTC. This encodes CAAGSPNPYNEQFF.